This is a list of T cell receptor beta chains from one sample in a study of radiation and T cells in renal cell carcinoma. Here immunoSEQ multiplex PCR was the method, and the copy in TCRdb shows in-frame clones only, minus some. The sample shows roughly 130,000 clones, 75% to 85% of them seen only once. The material was blood, obtained from a patient whose treatment included radiotherapy and nephrectomy. Receptors were obtained from a woman aged 55-69 years with renal cell carcinoma. Both conserved end residues are part of each CDR3. Size tells how often a clone was seen (once, few, many) or the class of an expanded clone, and some rows leave it out.

clone_size v_call cdr3_aa
NA TRBV11-1 CASSFRLAGGDEQYF
NA TRBV7-9 CASSLAWSDTGELFF
NA TRBV5-1 CASSLDRGLNEQFF
NA TRBV30 CAWIRGRAGTDTQYF
NA TRBV28 CASSWGQLKISPLHF
NA TRBV7-9 CASSAPGEYYGYTF
NA TRBV2 CASSWTVNTEAFF
NA TRBV5-4 CASSSRMAYNEQFF
NA TRBV5-6 CASSLPGQGPYEQYF
NA TRBV5-5 CASSFEPGQGNQPQHF
NA TRBV2 CASQGPYGYTF
NA TRBV6-5 CASRKDHTDTQYF
NA TRBV6-5 CASSRVAGGFGYTF
NA TRBV4-3 CASSRPGGPGTEAFF
NA TRBV2 CASRDPTDYQETQYF
NA TRBV9 CASSLPSGGGYGYTF
once TRBV11-1 CASSSDSHSNQPQHF
NA TRBV28 CASSLAGAYTEAFF
NA TRBV2 CASRIRGLGYGYTF
NA TRBV19 CASSISDRGGNTIYF
NA TRBV7-3 CASSLGGLTGELFF
NA TRBV5-1 CASSLGQGLWSNEQFF